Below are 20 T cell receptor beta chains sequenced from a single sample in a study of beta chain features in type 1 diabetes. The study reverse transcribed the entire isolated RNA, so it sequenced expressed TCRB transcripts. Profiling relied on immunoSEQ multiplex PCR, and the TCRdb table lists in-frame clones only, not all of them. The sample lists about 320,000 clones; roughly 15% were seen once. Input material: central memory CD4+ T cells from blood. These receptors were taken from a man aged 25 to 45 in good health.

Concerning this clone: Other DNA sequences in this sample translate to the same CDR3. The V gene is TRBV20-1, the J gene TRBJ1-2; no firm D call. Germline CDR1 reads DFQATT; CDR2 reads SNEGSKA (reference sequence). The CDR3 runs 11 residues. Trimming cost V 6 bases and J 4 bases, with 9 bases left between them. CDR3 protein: CSAVGTYGYTF. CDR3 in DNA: TGCAGTGCAGTAGGAACCTATGGCTACACCTTC.

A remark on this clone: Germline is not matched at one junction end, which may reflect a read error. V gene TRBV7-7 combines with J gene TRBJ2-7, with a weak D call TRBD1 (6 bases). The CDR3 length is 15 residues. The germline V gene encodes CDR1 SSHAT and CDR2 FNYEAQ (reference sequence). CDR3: CASSQGTPGAYEQYF. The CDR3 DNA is TGCGCCAGCAGCCAAGGGACCCCAGGGGCCTACGAGCAGTACTTC. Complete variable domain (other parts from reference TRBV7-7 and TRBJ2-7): GAGVSQSPRYKVTKRGQDVTLRCDPISSHATLYWYQQALGQGPEFLTYFNYEAQPDKSGLPSDRFSAERPEGSISTLTIQRTEQRDSAMYRCASSQGTPGAYEQYFGPGTRLTVT.

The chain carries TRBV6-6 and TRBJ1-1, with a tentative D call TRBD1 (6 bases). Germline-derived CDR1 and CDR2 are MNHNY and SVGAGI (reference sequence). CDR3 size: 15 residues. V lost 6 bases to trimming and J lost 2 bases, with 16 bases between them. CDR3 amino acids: CASRKEGGENTEAFF. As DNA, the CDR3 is TGTGCCAGCAGGAAGGAAGGGGGGGAAAACACTGAAGCTTTCTTT.

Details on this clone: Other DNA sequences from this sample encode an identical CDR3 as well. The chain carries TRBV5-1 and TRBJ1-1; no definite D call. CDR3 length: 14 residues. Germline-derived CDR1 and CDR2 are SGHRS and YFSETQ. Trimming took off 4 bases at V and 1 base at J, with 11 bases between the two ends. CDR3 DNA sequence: TGCGCCAGCAGCCCAGACGGGAGGAACACTGAAGCTTTCTTT. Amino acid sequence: CASSPDGRNTEAFF.

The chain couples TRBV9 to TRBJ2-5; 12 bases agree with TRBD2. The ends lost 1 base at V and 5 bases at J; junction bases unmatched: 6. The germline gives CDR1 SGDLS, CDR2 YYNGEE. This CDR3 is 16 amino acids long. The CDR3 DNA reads TGTGCCAGCAGCGTATCTGGGGGACTAGCGGGTGAGACCCAGTACTTC. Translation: CASSVSGGLAGETQYF. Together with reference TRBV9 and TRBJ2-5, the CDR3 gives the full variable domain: DSGVTQTPKHLITATGQRVTLRCSPRSGDLSVYWYQQSLDQGLQFLIQYYNGEERAKGNILERFSAQQFPDLHSELNLSSLELGDSALYFCASSVSGGLAGETQYFGPGTRLLVL.

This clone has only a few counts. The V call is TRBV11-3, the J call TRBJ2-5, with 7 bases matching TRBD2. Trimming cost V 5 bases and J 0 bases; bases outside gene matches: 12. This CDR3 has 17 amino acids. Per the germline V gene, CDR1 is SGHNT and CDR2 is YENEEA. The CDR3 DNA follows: TGTGCCAGCAGCCCGGCAGGCCTAGCGGACTACCAAGAGACCCAGTACTTC. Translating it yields CASSPAGLADYQETQYF.

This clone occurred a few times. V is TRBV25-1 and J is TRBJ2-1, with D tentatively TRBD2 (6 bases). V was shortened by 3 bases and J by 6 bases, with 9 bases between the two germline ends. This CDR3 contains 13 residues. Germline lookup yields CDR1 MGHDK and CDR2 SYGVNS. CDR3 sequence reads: CASSDPGVNEQFF. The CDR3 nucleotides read TGTGCCAGCAGTGACCCGGGGGTCAATGAGCAGTTCTTC.

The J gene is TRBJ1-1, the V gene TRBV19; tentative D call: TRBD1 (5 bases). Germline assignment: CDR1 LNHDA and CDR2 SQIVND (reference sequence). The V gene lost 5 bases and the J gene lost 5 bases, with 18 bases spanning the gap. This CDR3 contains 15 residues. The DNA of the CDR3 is TGTGCCAGTAGTGAGGAGACGGGAGGGGCGACTGAAGCTTTCTTT. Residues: CASSEETGGATEAFF.

CDR3 amino acids: CASSPPHGTEVYGYTF. CDR3 in DNA: TGTGCCAGCTCACCACCCCATGGGACAGAGGTTTATGGCTACACCTTC. The V call is TRBV18, the J call TRBJ1-2; TRBD1 agrees at 7 bases. The CDR3 totals 16 residues. Germline trimming cut 0 bases from V and 5 bases from J; bases unmatched to any gene: 9. The germline gives CDR1 KGHSH, CDR2 LQKENI.

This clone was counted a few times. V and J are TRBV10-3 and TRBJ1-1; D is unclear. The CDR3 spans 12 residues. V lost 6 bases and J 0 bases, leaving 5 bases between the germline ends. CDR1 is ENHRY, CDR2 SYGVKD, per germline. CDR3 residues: CAIRGLNTEAFF. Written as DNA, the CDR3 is TGTGCCATCAGAGGGTTGAACACTGAAGCTTTCTTT.

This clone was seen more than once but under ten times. CDR3 amino acids: CASSWRTNTDTQYF. The CDR3 nucleotides are TGCGCCAGCAGCTGGAGGACTAACACAGATACGCAGTATTTT. The chain has TRBV5-1 and TRBJ2-3, with D possibly being TRBD2 (6 bases). Germline V gene lookup returns CDR1 SGHRS and CDR2 YFSETQ. This CDR3 is 14 amino acids long. V lost 3 bases and J lost 2, with 10 bases in between.

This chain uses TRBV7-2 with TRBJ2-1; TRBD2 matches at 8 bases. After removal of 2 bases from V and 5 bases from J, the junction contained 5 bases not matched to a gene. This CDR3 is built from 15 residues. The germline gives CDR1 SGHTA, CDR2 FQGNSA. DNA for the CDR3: TGTGCCAGCAGCTTATGGGGGACTAGAGACAATGAGCAGTTCTTC. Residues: CASSLWGTRDNEQFF.

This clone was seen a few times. CDR3 DNA sequence: TGTGCCAGCAGCGGACAGCCAAACTATGGCTACACCTTC. Its translation is CASSGQPNYGYTF. The J gene is TRBJ1-2, the V gene TRBV11-1; possibly TRBD1 for D (6 bases). Germline loops: CDR1 SGHAT, CDR2 FQDESV (reference sequence). The CDR3 totals 13 residues. With 5 bases removed from V and 2 bases from J, the gap between germline ends came to 9 bases.

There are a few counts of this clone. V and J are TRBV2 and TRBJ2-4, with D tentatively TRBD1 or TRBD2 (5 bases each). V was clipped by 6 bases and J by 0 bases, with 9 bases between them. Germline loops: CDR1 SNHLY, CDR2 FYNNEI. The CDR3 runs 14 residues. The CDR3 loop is CASRRDLAKNIQYF. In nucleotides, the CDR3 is TGTGCCAGCAGACGGGACCTAGCCAAAAACATTCAGTACTTC.

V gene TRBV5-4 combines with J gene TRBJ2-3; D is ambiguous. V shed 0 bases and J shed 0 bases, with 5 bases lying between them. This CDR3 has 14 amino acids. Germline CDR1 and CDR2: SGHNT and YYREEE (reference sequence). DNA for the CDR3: TGTGCCAGCAGCTTGGCCCAGAGCACAGATACGCAGTATTTT. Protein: CASSLAQSTDTQYF. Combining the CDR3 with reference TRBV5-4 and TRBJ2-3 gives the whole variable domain ETGVTQSPTHLIKTRGQQVTLRCSSQSGHNTVSWYQQALGQGPQFIFQYYREEENGRGNFPPRFSGLQFPNYSSELNVNALELDDSALYLCASSLAQSTDTQYFGPGTRLTVL.

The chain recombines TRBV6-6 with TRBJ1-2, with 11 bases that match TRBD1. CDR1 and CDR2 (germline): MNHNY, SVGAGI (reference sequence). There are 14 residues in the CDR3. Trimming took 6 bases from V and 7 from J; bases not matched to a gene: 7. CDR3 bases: TGTGCCAGCAGCCACCGGGACAGGGGGTTTGGCTACACCTTC. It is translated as CASSHRDRGFGYTF.

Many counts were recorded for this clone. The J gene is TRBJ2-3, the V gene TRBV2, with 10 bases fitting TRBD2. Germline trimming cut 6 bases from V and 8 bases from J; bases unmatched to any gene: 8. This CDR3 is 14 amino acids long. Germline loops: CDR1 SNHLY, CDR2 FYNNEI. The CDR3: CASSLSGRAGTQYF. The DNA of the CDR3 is TGTGCCAGCAGCCTGAGCGGGAGGGCCGGTACGCAGTATTTT. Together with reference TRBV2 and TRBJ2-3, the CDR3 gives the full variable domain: EPEVTQTPSHQVTQMGQEVILRCVPISNHLYFYWYRQILGQKVEFLVSFYNNEISEKSEIFDDQFSVERPDGSNFTLKIRSTKLEDSAMYFCASSLSGRAGTQYFGPGTRLTVL.

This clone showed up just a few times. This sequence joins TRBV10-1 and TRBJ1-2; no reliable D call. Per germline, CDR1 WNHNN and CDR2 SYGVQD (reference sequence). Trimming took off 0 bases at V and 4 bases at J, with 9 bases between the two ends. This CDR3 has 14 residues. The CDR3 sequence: CASSESGSSYGYTF. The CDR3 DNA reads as TGCGCCAGCAGTGAGTCGGGGTCAAGCTATGGCTACACCTTC.

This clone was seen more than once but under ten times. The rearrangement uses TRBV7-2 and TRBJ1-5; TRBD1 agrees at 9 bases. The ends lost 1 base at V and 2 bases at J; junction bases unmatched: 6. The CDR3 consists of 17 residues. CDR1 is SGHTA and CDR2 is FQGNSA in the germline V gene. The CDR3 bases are TGTGCCAGCAGCTTAGGGCCGGGACAGGGAGGCAATCAGCCCCAGCATTTT. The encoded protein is CASSLGPGQGGNQPQHF.

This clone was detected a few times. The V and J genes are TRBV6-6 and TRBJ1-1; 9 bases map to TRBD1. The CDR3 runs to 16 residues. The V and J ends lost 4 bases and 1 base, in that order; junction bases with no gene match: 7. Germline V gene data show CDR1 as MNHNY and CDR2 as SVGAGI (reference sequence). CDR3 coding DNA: TGTGCCAGCAGTTCCCTACGGACAGGGGCGAACACTGAAGCTTTCTTT. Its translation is CASSSLRTGANTEAFF.